This record covers a single TCR beta chain. The authors' processing: Quantification of nucleated cells was approximated via reference gene primer amplification. The table came from immunoSEQ multiplex PCR; TCRdb's copy has only in-frame clones and leaves some out. Clone size and the V and J calls come from that table; the DNA yielded D and trimming. The table shows around 79,000 clones, with approximately 90% occurring only once. These data come from a study of blood T cell repertoires in COVID-19. In the study overall: Sites across the United States, Italy and Spain contributed samples from acute and convalescent COVID-19. From T cells, B-cell-depleted T cells, or PBMCs came the material, which was cDNA or gDNA.

The CDR3 length is 14 residues. V was clipped by 3 bases and J by 5 bases; unmatched bases: 3. Germline V gives CDR1 LNHNV, CDR2 YYDKDF (reference sequence). Input material: peripheral blood. This TCR was recovered from a man aged 65 to 85 with active or convalescent COVID-19. V usage is TRBV15 and J usage is TRBJ2-1; 8 bases are shared with TRBD2. CDR3 residues: CATSSPGLDNEQFF. For the CDR3, the DNA is TGTGCCACCAGCAGTCCGGGACTAGACAATGAGCAGTTCTTC.